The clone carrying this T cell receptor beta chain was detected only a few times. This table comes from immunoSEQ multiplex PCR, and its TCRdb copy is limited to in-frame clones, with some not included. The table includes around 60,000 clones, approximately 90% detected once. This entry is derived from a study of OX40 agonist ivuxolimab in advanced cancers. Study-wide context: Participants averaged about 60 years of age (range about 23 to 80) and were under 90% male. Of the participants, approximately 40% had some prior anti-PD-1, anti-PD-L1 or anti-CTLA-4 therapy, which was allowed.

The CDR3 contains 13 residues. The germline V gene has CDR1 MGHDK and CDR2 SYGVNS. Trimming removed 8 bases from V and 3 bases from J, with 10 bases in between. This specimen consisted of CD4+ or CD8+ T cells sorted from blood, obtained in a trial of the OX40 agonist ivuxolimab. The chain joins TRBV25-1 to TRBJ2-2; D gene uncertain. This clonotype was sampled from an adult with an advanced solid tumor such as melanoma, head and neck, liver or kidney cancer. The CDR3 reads CASVSVYTGELFF. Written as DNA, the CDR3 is TGTGCCAGCGTTTCAGTTTACACCGGGGAGCTGTTTTTT.